The 7 T cell receptor beta chains reported below all come from one sample, sequenced in a study of blood T cell repertoires in COVID-19. Clones were sequenced by immunoSEQ multiplex PCR, and TCRdb holds only the in-frame ones, with some missing. Seen here are roughly 360,000 clones, around 87% observed once, and the top ten hold 1% to 1.5%. The specimen sequenced was PBMCs or T cells enriched from blood (not recorded which). Receptor source: a young man who had recovered from COVID-19.

This clone came up a few times. The J gene is TRBJ2-2, the V gene TRBV18; D not resolved. The germline gives CDR1 KGHSH, CDR2 LQKENI. V lost 3 bases to trimming and J lost 2 bases, with 7 bases between them. This CDR3 region has 14 residues. In DNA form, the CDR3 reads TGTGCCAGCTCACCTTGGAGAAACACCGGGGAGCTGTTTTTT. Translated: CASSPWRNTGELFF.

This rearrangement joins TRBV4-3 to TRBJ2-1, with TRBD2 matching 10 bases. V was clipped by 1 base and J by 10 bases; unmatched bases: 4. The CDR3 sequence is 14 residues long. Germline lookup yields CDR1 LGHNA and CDR2 YSLEER. The CDR3 spells CASSQVASGGEQFF. The DNA for the CDR3 is TGCGCCAGCAGCCAAGTGGCTAGCGGGGGCGAGCAGTTCTTC.

This chain links TRBV4-1 with TRBJ1-5; D is unresolved. Germline V gene lookup returns CDR1 MGHRA and CDR2 YSYEKL. CDR3 length: 15 residues. The V end was cut by 1 base, the J end by 0 bases, with 7 bases between. The CDR3 region is CASSQGGHSNQPQHF. The DNA of the CDR3 is TGCGCCAGCAGCCAAGGAGGGCATAGCAATCAGCCCCAGCATTTT.

The chain uses TRBV15 and TRBJ2-1; 11 bases map to TRBD2. V shed 0 bases and J 3 bases; nucleotides not matched to a gene: 7. CDR1 and CDR2 (germline): LNHNV, YYDKDF (reference sequence). This CDR3 spans 18 amino acids. CDR3 sequence reads: CATSRDHPLAGGYNEQFF. The CDR3 nucleotides are TGTGCCACCAGCAGAGATCACCCTCTAGCGGGGGGCTACAATGAGCAGTTCTTC.

This clone was seen a handful of times. This chain joins TRBV15 and TRBJ1-2, with 9 bases fitting TRBD1. Germline CDR1 and CDR2: LNHNV and YYDKDF (reference sequence). This CDR3 region has 14 residues. Unmatched junction bases numbered 3, after V lost 5 bases and J lost 2 bases. CDR3 coding DNA: TGTGCCACCAGCCTTGACAGGGGGAACTATGGCTACACCTTC. It codes for CATSLDRGNYGYTF. Using reference TRBV15 and TRBJ1-2 for the parts outside the CDR3, the full variable domain is DAMVIQNPRYQVTQFGKPVTLSCSQTLNHNVMYWYQQKSSQAPKLLFHYYDKDFNNEADTPDNFQSRRPNTSFCFLDIRSPGLGDTAMYLCATSLDRGNYGYTFGSGTRLTVV.

The chain combines TRBV4-1 with TRBJ2-7, with a weak D call TRBD2 (5 bases). This CDR3 is 15 amino acids long. The germline gives CDR1 MGHRA, CDR2 YSYEKL. Trimming pared 2 bases from V and 6 bases from J, leaving 17 bases between. CDR3: CASSQPLSLGSEQYF. CDR3 bases: TGCGCCAGCAGCCAACCCCTGTCTCTGGGGAGCGAGCAGTACTTC.

This clone was observed once. The chain has TRBV6-5 and TRBJ1-3; D perhaps matches TRBD1 (6 bases). Germline CDR1 is MNHEY and CDR2 is SVGAGI. The CDR3 has 15 residues. V was trimmed by 6 bases and J by 0 bases, leaving 12 bases between them. The CDR3 nucleotides read TGTGCCAGCAGGCCACAGGGAACCTCTGGAAACACCATATATTTT. Amino acids: CASRPQGTSGNTIYF.